Below are 9 T cell receptor beta chains sequenced from a single sample in a study of cytomegalovirus exposure and HLA in healthy donors. Method: immunoSEQ multiplex PCR; TCRdb's copy keeps in-frame clones and lacks some. The sample yields 300,000 to 400,000 clones, 86% seen once. Sequenced: PBMCs. All receptors derive from a woman younger than 35 in good health and CMV-seronegative.

The chain links TRBV27 to TRBJ1-1; D perhaps matches TRBD1 (5 bases). The CDR3 totals 14 residues. Per the germline V gene, CDR1 is MNHEY and CDR2 is SMNVEV (reference sequence). Trimming left V 6 bases short and J 7 bases short, with 18 bases between. The chain's CDR3 is CASSRTGAGGEAFF. The CDR3, as DNA: TGTGCCAGCAGCCGGACGGGAGCCGGGGGTGAAGCTTTCTTT.

The rearrangement uses TRBV7-9 and TRBJ1-1; D unresolved. The CDR3 runs 16 residues. V was trimmed by 1 base and J by 4 bases, leaving 16 bases between them. Germline CDR1 is SEHNR and CDR2 is FQNEAQ (reference sequence). The CDR3 region has the DNA TGTGCCAGCAGCTTAGGGATGGCAGACTTCAGCACTGAAGCTTTCTTT. Translating gives CASSLGMADFSTEAFF.

The chain links TRBV9 to TRBJ2-5; TRBD1 aligns across 8 bases. The CDR3 loop spans 16 amino acids. Germline V gene data show CDR1 as SGDLS and CDR2 as YYNGEE. After removal of 0 bases from V and 3 bases from J, the junction contained 7 bases not matched to a gene. As DNA, the CDR3 is TGTGCCAGCAGCGTAGAGGAGGGACAGGATAAAGAGACCCAGTACTTC. It encodes CASSVEEGQDKETQYF.

The chain joins TRBV5-1 to TRBJ2-7, with 7 positions matching TRBD1. Germline CDR1 and CDR2: SGHRS and YFSETQ. CDR3 length equals 14 residues. The V segment lost 4 bases and the J segment 5 bases; nucleotides outside the gene matches: 9. The CDR3 DNA follows: TGCGCCAGCAGCGGAGGACAGGTATACGACGAGCAGTACTTC. Translating it yields CASSGGQVYDEQYF.

V gene TRBV29-1 combines with J gene TRBJ2-1, with 10 bases lining up with TRBD2. In germline, CDR1 is SQVTM, CDR2 ANQGSEA. The V gene end was trimmed by 4 bases and the J gene end by 7 bases; junction bases not matched to a gene: 13. The CDR3 loop spans 16 amino acids. The CDR3 DNA reads as TGCAGCGTTGCTCTCCGGGCTAGCGGGAGTGGGAATGAGCAGTTCTTC. Its protein product is CSVALRASGSGNEQFF.

This clone was counted a few times. The chain links TRBV10-1 to TRBJ2-7, with D possibly TRBD1 on 7 matching bases. Trimming took 5 bases from V and 1 from J, leaving 9 bases between them. This CDR3 is 13 amino acids long. The V gene's germline CDR1 is WNHNN and CDR2 SYGVQD (reference sequence). The CDR3 DNA reads as TGCGCCAGCAGTCCAGGGGGGTCCTACGAGCAGTACTTC. Amino acid sequence: CASSPGGSYEQYF.

CDR3: CASSLLSGGANGELFF. The CDR3, as DNA: TGCGCCAGCAGCTTACTCAGCGGGGGGGCGAACGGGGAGCTGTTTTTT. The chain links TRBV5-1 to TRBJ2-2; TRBD2 aligns across 10 bases. CDR3 length equals 16 residues. The germline V gene has CDR1 SGHRS and CDR2 YFSETQ. The trim removed 2 bases at V and 7 bases at J, leaving 8 bases unmatched.

This clone was observed a handful of times. The chain is built from TRBV4-1 and TRBJ1-2; unclear D gene. V dropped 0 bases and J dropped 4 bases, with 9 bases sitting between them. The V gene's germline CDR1 is MGHRA and CDR2 YSYEKL. The CDR3 contains 14 residues. The CDR3 protein is CASSQEGGSYGYTF. In nucleotides, the CDR3 is TGCGCCAGCAGCCAAGAGGGAGGCTCCTATGGCTACACCTTC.

The rearrangement joins TRBV29-1 to TRBJ2-7; no definite D call. The CDR3 is 11 residues long. V was shortened by 5 bases and J by 2 bases, with 7 bases between the two germline ends. CDR1 and CDR2 from the germline V gene are SQVTM and ANQGSEA. CDR3 nucleotide sequence: TGCAGCGTTTGGCAGGCCTACGAGCAGTACTTC. As protein: CSVWQAYEQYF.